One sample yielded the 14 T cell receptor beta chains listed below, sequenced in a study of response to subunit inactivated influenza vaccine. Via MiXCR, TCRdb re-called the RT-PCR reads, giving one row per CDR3 protein. The data hold 150,000 to 200,000 distinct CDR3 sequences, with over 9.5% observed a single time. The same data also contributed to another study, on T cells expressing NK-cell markers. That paper notes: The cDNA for TCR beta came from 5'RACE template switching with UMIs.

The sample here was CD8+ T cells sorted from PBMCs, taken about 12 days after vaccination. The source is a man aged 45 to 65 who received an inactivated influenza vaccine.

The chain combines TRBV10-3 with TRBJ1-1; TRBD1 aligns across 12 bases. V was pared by 3 bases and J by 5 bases, with 19 bases of the junction left unmatched. Germline CDR1 ENHRY, CDR2 SYGVKD. The CDR3 has 20 residues. The CDR3 region has the DNA TGTGCCATCAGTGAAAGTCAGTGGGGACAGGGGGCTCCCCCGGGGACTGAAGCTTTCTTT. Protein sequence: CAISESQWGQGAPPGTEAFF.

A remark on this clonotype: A junction end diverges from the germline sequence, so it may reflect a read error. The chain combines TRBV6-5 with TRBJ2-7; D is ambiguous. The CDR3 has 16 residues. In germline, CDR1 is MNHEY, CDR2 SVGAGI. Here the CDR3 reads CSSSDSQAVSSYEQYF. The CDR3 DNA is TGTTCCAGCAGTGACTCCCAGGCTGTAAGCTCCTACGAGCAGTACTTC.

The chain joins TRBV20-1 to TRBJ2-5, with D possibly matching TRBD1 (6 bases). The V gene lost 3 bases and the J gene lost 1 base, with 18 bases spanning the gap. CDR1 and CDR2 (germline): DFQATT, SNEGSKA (reference sequence). The CDR3 spans 16 residues. The CDR3 DNA reads as TGCAGTGCTAGTTTTCCTTTGGACAGAACCCAAGAGACCCAGTACTTC. Protein sequence: CSASFPLDRTQETQYF.

This clonotype was detected ten times or more. This rearrangement joins TRBV7-9 to TRBJ2-7; 11 nucleotides match TRBD1. This CDR3 comprises 15 residues. Trimming at V came to 6 bases and at J to 3 bases, leaving 7 bases not matched to a gene. From germline, CDR1 is SEHNR and CDR2 FQNEAQ (reference sequence). The CDR3 coding sequence is TGTGCCAGCAGACCAGGACAGGGGGCGAACTACGAGCAGTACTTC. Its translation: CASRPGQGANYEQYF. The entire variable domain, with the rest obtained from reference TRBV7-9 and TRBJ2-7, is as follows: DTGVSQNPRHKITKRGQNVTFRCDPISEHNRLYWYRQTLGQGPEFLTYFQNEAQLEKSRLLSDRFSAERPKGSFSTLEIQRTEQGDSAMYLCASRPGQGANYEQYFGPGTRLTVT.

The chain links TRBV9 to TRBJ2-7; TRBD1 aligns across 7 bases. This CDR3 comprises 14 residues. CDR1 is SGDLS and CDR2 is YYNGEE in the germline V gene. Trimming cost V 4 bases and J 3 bases; bases outside gene matches: 7. CDR3 protein: CASSSLGDSYEQYF. Written as DNA, the CDR3 is TGTGCCAGCAGCTCCCTCGGGGACAGCTACGAGCAGTACTTC.

V gene TRBV27 combines with J gene TRBJ2-7; 10 bases are shared with TRBD2. Germline trimming cut 9 bases from V and 0 bases from J; bases unmatched to any gene: 5. The V gene's germline CDR1 is MNHEY and CDR2 SMNVEV (reference sequence). The CDR3 runs 14 residues. The CDR3 loop is CASTGLADSYEQYF. In DNA form, the CDR3 reads TGTGCCAGTACCGGACTAGCGGACTCCTACGAGCAGTACTTC.

The chain is built from TRBV12-3 or TRBV12-4 and TRBJ1-4; a weak D match, TRBD1 (6 bases). V lost 6 bases and J 4 bases, leaving 12 bases between the germline ends. The CDR3 is 14 residues long. For the CDR3, the DNA is TGTGCCAGCAGCCCTGGGACACTTAATGAAAAACTGTTTTTT. Protein sequence: CASSPGTLNEKLFF.

The gene calls are TRBV6-1 and TRBJ2-2; TRBD2 aligns across 7 bases. CDR1 and CDR2 from the germline V gene are MNHNS and SASEGT. The CDR3 has 16 residues. The V and J ends lost 6 bases and 5 bases, in that order; junction bases with no gene match: 12. CDR3 nucleotide sequence: TGTGCCAGCAGAGCCCCCGTGGGAGGGATTACCGGGGAGCTGTTTTTT. Its protein product is CASRAPVGGITGELFF.

This clonotype was seen only a few times. The chain uses TRBV10-3 and TRBJ2-3; TRBD2 matches at 7 bases. The CDR3 consists of 20 residues. V lost 0 bases and J lost 0; bases outside the gene matches: 15. Germline V gene data show CDR1 as ENHRY and CDR2 as SYGVKD. For the CDR3, the DNA is TGTGCCATCAGTGAGTCGTCTAGCGGCCAAATCCCAACTAGCACAGATACGCAGTATTTT. This gives the protein CAISESSSGQIPTSTDTQYF.

Many counts were recorded for this clonotype. CDR3 in amino acids: CASSLYRGAAYEQYF. The CDR3 DNA reads TGTGCCAGCAGTCTATACAGGGGCGCAGCCTACGAGCAGTACTTC. The rearrangement uses TRBV6-2 or TRBV6-3 and TRBJ2-7, with 7 bases lining up with TRBD1. The CDR3 contains 15 residues. The germline V gene encodes CDR1 MNHEY and CDR2 SVGEGT. J lost 2 bases, V lost 5 bases, and 9 bases had no gene match.

This rearrangement joins TRBV6-2 or TRBV6-3 to TRBJ2-4; D not resolved. This CDR3 comprises 15 residues. V lost 6 bases to trimming and J lost 8 bases, with 20 bases between them. Per germline, CDR1 MNHEY and CDR2 SVGEGT. The chain's CDR3 is CASRKSGLETDIQYF. In DNA form, the CDR3 reads TGTGCCAGCAGAAAATCGGGTCTGGAGACGGACATTCAGTACTTC.

The chain joins TRBV13 to TRBJ2-3; 7 bases match TRBD1. Germline values: CDR1 PRHDT, CDR2 FYEKMQ (reference sequence). V trimming: 6 bases; J trimming: 2 bases; junction bases outside the gene matches: 8. This CDR3 contains 15 residues. The CDR3 DNA follows: TGTGCCAGCAGTTTACAGGGGAAGTTCACAGATACGCAGTATTTT. Translated, it gives CASSLQGKFTDTQYF.

This chain connects TRBV7-6 to TRBJ2-2, with D maybe TRBD1 (6 bases). The germline V and J ends were trimmed by 1 base and 2 bases, with 14 bases remaining between them. From germline, CDR1 is SGHVS and CDR2 FNYEAQ. CDR3 size: 17 residues. This chain's CDR3 is CASSLGYTQGNTGELFF. CDR3 sequence (DNA): TGTGCCAGCAGCTTAGGGTACACACAGGGAAACACCGGGGAGCTGTTTTTT.

This chain connects TRBV2 to TRBJ2-3; D may be TRBD2 (5 bases). Germline CDR1 is SNHLY and CDR2 is FYNNEI. This CDR3 is 16 amino acids long. V was pared by 7 bases and J by 6 bases, with 23 bases between. The CDR3 bases are TGTGCCAGCATACTCGCTAGCAGGACTCAAGAGGATACGCAGTATTTT. Its protein is CASILASRTQEDTQYF.